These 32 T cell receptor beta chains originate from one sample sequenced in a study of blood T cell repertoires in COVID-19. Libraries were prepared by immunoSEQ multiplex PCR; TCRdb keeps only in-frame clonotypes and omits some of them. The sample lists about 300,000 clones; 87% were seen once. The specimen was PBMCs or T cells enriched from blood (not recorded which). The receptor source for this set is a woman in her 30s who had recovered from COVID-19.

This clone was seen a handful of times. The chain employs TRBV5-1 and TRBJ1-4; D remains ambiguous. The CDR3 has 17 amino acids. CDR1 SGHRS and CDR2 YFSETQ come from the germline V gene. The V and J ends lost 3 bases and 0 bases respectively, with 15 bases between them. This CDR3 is CASSWATHPATNEKLFF. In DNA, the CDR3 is TGCGCCAGCAGCTGGGCGACCCACCCTGCAACTAATGAAAAACTGTTTTTT.

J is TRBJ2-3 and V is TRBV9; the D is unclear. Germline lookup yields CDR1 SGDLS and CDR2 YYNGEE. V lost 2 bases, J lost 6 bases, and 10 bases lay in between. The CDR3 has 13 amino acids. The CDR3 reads CASSVAVSDTQYF. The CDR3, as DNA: TGTGCCAGCAGCGTCGCGGTATCCGATACGCAGTATTTT.

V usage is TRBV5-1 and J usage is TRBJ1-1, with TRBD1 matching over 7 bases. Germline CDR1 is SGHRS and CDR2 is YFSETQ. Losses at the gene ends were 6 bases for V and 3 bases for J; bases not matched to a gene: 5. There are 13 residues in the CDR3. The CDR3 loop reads CASTRGQDTEAFF. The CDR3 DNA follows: TGCGCCAGCACGAGGGGGCAGGACACTGAAGCTTTCTTT.

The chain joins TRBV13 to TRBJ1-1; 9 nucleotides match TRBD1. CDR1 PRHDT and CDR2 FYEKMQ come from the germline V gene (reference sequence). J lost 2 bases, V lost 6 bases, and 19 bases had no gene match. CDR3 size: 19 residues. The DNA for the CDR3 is TGTGCCAGCAGAATCACCGGGACAGGGAACCGCCGTACAAACACTGAAGCTTTCTTT. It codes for CASRITGTGNRRTNTEAFF.

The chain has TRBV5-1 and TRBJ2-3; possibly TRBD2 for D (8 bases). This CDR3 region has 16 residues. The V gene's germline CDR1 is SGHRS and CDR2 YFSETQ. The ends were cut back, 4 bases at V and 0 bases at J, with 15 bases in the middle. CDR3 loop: CASSPREGASTDTQYF. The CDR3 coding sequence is TGCGCCAGCAGCCCCCGGGAGGGGGCAAGCACAGATACGCAGTATTTT. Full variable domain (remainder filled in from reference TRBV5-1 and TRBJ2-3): KAGVTQTPRYLIKTRGQQVTLSCSPISGHRSVSWYQQTPGQGLQFLFEYFSETQRNKGNFPGRFSGRQFSNSRSEMNVSTLELGDSALYLCASSPREGASTDTQYFGPGTRLTVL.

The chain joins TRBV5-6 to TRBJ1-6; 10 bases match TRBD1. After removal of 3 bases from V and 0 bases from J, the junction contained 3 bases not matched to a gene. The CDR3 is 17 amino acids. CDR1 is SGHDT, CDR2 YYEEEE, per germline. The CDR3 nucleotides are TGTGCCAGCAGCTCCCGACAGGGGGCCTCCTATAATTCACCCCTCCACTTT. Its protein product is CASSSRQGASYNSPLHF.

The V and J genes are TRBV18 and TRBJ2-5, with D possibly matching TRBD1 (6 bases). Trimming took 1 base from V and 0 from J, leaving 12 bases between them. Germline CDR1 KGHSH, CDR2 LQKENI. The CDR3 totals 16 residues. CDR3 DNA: TGTGCCAGCTCACCACGGACAGTGCAATACCAAGAGACCCAGTACTTC. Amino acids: CASSPRTVQYQETQYF.

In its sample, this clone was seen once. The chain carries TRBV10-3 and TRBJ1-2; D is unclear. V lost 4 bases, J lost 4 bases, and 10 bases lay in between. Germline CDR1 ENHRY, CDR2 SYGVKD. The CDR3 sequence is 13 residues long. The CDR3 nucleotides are TGTGCCATCAGTGGGAGTGATGGCTATGGCTACACCTTC. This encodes CAISGSDGYGYTF.

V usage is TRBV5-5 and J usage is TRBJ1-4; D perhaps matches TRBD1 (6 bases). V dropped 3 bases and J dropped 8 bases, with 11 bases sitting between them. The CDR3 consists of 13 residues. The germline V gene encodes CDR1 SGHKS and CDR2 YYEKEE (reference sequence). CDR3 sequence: CASSYRDREKLFF. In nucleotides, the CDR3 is TGTGCCAGCAGCTACAGGGATAGAGAAAAACTGTTTTTT. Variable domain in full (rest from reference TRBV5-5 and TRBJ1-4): DAGVTQSPTHLIKTRGQQVTLRCSPISGHKSVSWYQQVLGQGPQFIFQYYEKEERGRGNFPDRFSARQFPNYSSELNVNALLLGDSALYLCASSYRDREKLFFGSGTQLSVL.

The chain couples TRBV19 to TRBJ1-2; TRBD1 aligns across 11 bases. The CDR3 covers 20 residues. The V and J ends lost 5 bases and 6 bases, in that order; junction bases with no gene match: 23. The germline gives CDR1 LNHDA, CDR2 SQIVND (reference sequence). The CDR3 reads CASSARLTWDRGYLSNGYTF. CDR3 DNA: TGTGCCAGTAGTGCCCGTTTGACTTGGGACAGGGGGTATCTTTCGAATGGCTACACCTTC. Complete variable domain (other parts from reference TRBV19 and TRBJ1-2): DGGITQSPKYLFRKEGQNVTLSCEQNLNHDAMYWYRQDPGQGLRLIYYSQIVNDFQKGDIAEGYSVSREKKESFPLTVTSAQKNPTAFYLCASSARLTWDRGYLSNGYTFGSGTRLTVV.

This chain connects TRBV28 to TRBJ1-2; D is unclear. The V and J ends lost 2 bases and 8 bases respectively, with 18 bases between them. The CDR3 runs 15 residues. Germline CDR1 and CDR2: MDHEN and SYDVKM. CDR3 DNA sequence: TGTGCCAGCAGTTTAATGCAGGCTCATACGGGGGGCTACACCTTC. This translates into CASSLMQAHTGGYTF.

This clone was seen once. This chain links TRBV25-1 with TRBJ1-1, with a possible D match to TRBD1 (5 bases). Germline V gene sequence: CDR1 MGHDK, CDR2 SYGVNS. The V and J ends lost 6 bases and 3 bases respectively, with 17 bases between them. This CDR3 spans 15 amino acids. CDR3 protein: CASRPRGGRYTEAFF. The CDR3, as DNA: TGTGCCAGCAGGCCCCGGGGGGGGAGGTACACTGAAGCTTTCTTT.

In nucleotides, the CDR3 is TGTGCCAGCAGCCCACAGGGGGTCGGAAACACCATATATTTT. Translation gives CASSPQGVGNTIYF. This chain uses TRBV11-2 with TRBJ1-3; 8 nucleotides agree with TRBD1. V was clipped by 5 bases and J by 4 bases; unmatched bases: 4. In germline, CDR1 is SGHAT, CDR2 FQNNGV. The CDR3 runs to 14 residues.

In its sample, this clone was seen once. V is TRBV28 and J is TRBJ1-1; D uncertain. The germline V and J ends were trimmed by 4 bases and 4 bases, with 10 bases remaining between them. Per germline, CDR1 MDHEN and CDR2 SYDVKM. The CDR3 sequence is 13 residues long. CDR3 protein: CASSYRGFTEAFF. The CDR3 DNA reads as TGTGCCAGCAGTTATAGAGGGTTCACTGAAGCTTTCTTT.

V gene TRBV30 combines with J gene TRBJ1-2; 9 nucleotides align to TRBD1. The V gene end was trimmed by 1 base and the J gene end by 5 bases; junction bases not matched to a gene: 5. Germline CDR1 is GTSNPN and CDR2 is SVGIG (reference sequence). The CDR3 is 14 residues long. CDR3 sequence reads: CAWSGPQGAYGYTF. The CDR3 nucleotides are TGTGCCTGGAGTGGACCACAGGGGGCTTATGGCTACACCTTC.

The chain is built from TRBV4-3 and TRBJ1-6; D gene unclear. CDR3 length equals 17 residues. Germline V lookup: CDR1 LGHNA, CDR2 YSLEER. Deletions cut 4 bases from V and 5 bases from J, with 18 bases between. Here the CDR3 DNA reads TGCGCCAGCAGCCCCAAGGCGGCCAGTCCAAATAATTCACCCCTCCACTTT. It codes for CASSPKAASPNNSPLHF.

The CDR3 DNA is TGTGCCAGCAGCCCCCCCGGGGCCGGGGAGCTGTTTTTT. Translated, it gives CASSPPGAGELFF. V gene TRBV7-9 combines with J gene TRBJ2-2; perhaps TRBD2 as D (5 bases). The CDR3 is 13 residues long. Germline CDR1 and CDR2: SEHNR and FQNEAQ (reference sequence). V lost 5 bases and J 6 bases, leaving 10 bases between the germline ends.

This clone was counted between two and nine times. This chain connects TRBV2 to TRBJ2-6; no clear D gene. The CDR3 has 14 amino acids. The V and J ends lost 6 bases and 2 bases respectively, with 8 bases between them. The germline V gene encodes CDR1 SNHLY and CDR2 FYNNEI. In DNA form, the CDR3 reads TGTGCCAGCAGCCGAGATGCTGGGGCCAACGTCCTGACTTTC. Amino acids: CASSRDAGANVLTF.

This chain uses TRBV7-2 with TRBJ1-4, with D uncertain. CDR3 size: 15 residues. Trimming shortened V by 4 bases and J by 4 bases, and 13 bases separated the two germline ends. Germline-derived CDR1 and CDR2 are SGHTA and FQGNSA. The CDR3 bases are TGTGCCAGCAGCTCCCCGGAGGGAAGTAATGAAAAACTGTTTTTT. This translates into CASSSPEGSNEKLFF. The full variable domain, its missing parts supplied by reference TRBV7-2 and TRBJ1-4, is GAGVSQSPSNKVTEKGKDVELRCDPISGHTALYWYRQSLGQGLEFLIYFQGNSAPDKSGLPSDRFSAERTGGSVSTLTIQRTQQEDSAVYLCASSSPEGSNEKLFFGSGTQLSVL.

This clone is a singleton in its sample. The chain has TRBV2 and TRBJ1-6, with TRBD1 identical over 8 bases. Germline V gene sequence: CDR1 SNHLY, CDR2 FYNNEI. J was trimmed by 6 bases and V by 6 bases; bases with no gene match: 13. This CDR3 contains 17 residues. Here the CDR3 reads CASRRTRTGGPNSPLHF. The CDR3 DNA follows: TGTGCCAGCAGGAGAACTCGAACAGGGGGTCCTAATTCACCCCTCCACTTT.

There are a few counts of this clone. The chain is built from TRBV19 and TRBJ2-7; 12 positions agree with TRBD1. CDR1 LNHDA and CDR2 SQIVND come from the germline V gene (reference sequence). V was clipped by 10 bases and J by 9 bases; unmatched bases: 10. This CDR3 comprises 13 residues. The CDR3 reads CATTGTGGSPQYF. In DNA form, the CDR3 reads TGTGCCACCACCGGGACAGGGGGCTCCCCGCAGTACTTC.

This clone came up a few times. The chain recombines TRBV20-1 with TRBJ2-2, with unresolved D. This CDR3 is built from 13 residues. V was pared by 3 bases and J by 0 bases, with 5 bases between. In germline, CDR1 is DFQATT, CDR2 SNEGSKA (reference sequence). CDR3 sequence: CSASPSNTGELFF. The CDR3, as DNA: TGCAGTGCTAGTCCTTCGAACACCGGGGAGCTGTTTTTT.

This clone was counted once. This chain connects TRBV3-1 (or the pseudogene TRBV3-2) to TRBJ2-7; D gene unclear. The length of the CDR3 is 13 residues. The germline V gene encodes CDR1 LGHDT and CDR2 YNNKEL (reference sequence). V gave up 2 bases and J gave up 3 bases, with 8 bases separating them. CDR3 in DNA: TGTGCCAGCAGCCAATCTACCCTCTACGAGCAGTACTTC. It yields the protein CASSQSTLYEQYF.

CDR3 DNA sequence: TGCGCCAGCGGGACAGGGGAGTTAGGTTCACCCCTCCACTTT. It specifies CASGTGELGSPLHF. V and J are TRBV10-1 and TRBJ1-6; 10 bases map to TRBD1. Trimming cost V 8 bases and J 9 bases; bases outside gene matches: 7. In germline, CDR1 is WNHNN, CDR2 SYGVQD (reference sequence). This CDR3 is built from 14 residues.

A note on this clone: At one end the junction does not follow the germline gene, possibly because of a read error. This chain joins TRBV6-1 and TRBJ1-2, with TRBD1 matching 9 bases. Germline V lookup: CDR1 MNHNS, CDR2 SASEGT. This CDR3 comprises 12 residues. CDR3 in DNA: TGTGCCAGCAGTGATAGAACAGGGGGCCATCCCTTC. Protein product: CASSDRTGGHPF.

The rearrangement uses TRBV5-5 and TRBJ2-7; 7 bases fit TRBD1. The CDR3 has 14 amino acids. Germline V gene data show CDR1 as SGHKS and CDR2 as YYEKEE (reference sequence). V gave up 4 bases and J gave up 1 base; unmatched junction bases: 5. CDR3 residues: CASSPTGASYEQYF. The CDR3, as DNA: TGTGCCAGCAGCCCTACAGGGGCATCCTACGAGCAGTACTTC.

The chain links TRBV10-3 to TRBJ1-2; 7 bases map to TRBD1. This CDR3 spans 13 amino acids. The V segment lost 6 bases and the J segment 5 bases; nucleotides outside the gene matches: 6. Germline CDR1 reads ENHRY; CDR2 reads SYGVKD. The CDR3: CAISRQGEYGYTF. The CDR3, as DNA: TGTGCCATCAGCCGCCAGGGGGAATATGGCTACACCTTC.

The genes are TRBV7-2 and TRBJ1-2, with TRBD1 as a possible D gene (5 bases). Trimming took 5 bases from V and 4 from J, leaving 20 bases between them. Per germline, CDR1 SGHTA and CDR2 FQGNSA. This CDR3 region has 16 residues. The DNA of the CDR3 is TGTGCCAGCAGCCCCGGGGGGTTGGAGCGGAGCTATGGCTACACCTTC. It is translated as CASSPGGLERSYGYTF.

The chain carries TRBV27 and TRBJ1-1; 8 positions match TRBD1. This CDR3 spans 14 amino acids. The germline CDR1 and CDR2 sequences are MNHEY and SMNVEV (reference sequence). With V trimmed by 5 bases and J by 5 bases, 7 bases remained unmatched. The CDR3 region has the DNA TGTGCCAGCAGTATACAGGGGGACGCGACTGAAGCTTTCTTT. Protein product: CASSIQGDATEAFF.

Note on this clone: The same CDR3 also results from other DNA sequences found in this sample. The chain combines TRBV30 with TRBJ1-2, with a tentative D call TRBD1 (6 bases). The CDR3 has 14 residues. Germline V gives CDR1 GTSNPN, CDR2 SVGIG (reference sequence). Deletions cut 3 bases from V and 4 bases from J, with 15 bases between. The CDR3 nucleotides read TGTGCCTGGAGCCCGGGGGGCGGTAGCTATGGCTACACCTTC. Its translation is CAWSPGGGSYGYTF.

CDR3 DNA sequence: TGTGCCAGCAGCCAAGCTGGGGGACAGGGGGACTATGGCTACACCTTC. Protein: CASSQAGGQGDYGYTF. The chain joins TRBV3-1 (or the pseudogene TRBV3-2) to TRBJ1-2, with 11 bases aligning to TRBD1. Trimming removed 1 base from V and 3 bases from J; junction bases left unmatched: 4. The CDR3 runs to 16 residues. CDR1 LGHDT and CDR2 YNNKEL come from the germline V gene (reference sequence).

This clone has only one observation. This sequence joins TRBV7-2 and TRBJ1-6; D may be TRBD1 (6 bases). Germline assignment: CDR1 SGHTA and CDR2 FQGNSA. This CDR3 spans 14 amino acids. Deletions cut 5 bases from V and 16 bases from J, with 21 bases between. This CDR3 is CASSHSTGPGVLHF. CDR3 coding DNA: TGTGCCAGCAGCCACTCGACCGGGCCAGGGGTTCTCCACTTT.